A selection of T cell receptor beta chains follows, all from one sample in a study of shared clonotypes between healthy human individuals. Assay: immunoSEQ multiplex PCR; the TCRdb copy retains only in-frame clones and omits some. The data show some 2,100,000 clones, 90% to 96% seen once. Sequencing was carried out using naive CD4+ T cells sorted from blood. These receptor sequences come from a man aged 18 to 35 in good health. CDR3s include the opening cysteine and the closing phenylalanine or tryptophan. D genes are given only for firm matches. Part of the rows lack a size; the others show once, few, many or a class for expanded clones.

TGTGCCAGAAGGGCGGCGGGTGTGGGAGGCCAGCCCCAGCATTTT,CARRAAGVGGQPQHF,NA,TRBJ1-5,TRBV5-3,NA
TGTGCCATCAGTACTAGCGGGAGCGGGGGGGATACGCAGTATTTT,CAISTSGSGGDTQYF,NA,TRBJ2-3,TRBV10-3,TRBD2
TGTGCCAGCAGCTTAGAGGCGGGCGCGCACATTCAGTACTTC,CASSLEAGAHIQYF,NA,TRBJ2-4,TRBV7-9,NA
TGTGCCTGGAGTGATGTTAAGGTGTTTGGAGGGAACACTGAAGCTTTCTTT,CAWSDVKVFGGNTEAFF,NA,TRBJ1-1,TRBV30,NA
TGCGCCAGCAGCCAGGACAGGCTTAGCTCCTATAATTCACCCCTCCACTTT,CASSQDRLSSYNSPLHF,once,TRBJ1-6,TRBV4-1,TRBD1
TGTGCCAGTAGCGACTCGTATAGGGACAGCCAAGAGACCCAGTACTTC,CASSDSYRDSQETQYF,NA,TRBJ2-5,TRBV19,TRBD1
TGTGCCAGCAGCGCTCCAGGGACAGGGAACACTGAAGCTTTCTTT,CASSAPGTGNTEAFF,NA,TRBJ1-1,TRBV7-6,TRBD1
TGCGCCAGCAGCTTGGCTACCCAAAGGTACATTCAGTACTTC,CASSLATQRYIQYF,once,TRBJ2-4,TRBV5-1,NA
TGTGCCAGCAGGTCCGGGGCCAACGTCCTGACTTTC,CASRSGANVLTF,NA,TRBJ2-6,TRBV25-1,NA
TGCAGCGTTGGGGGGGAGACGGGTCGCGAGCAGTACTTC,CSVGGETGREQYF,NA,TRBJ2-7,TRBV29-1,NA
TGTGCCAGCAGCTTAGCACAGGGGGCTATGAAAGAGACCCAGTACTTC,CASSLAQGAMKETQYF,NA,TRBJ2-5,TRBV7-2,TRBD1
TGTGCCAGCACCTTGGGGGGAAACTATGGCTACACCTTC,CASTLGGNYGYTF,NA,TRBJ1-2,TRBV28,NA
TGCGCCAGCAGCTTACAGGGGGATGTAAACACTGAAGCTTTCTTT,CASSLQGDVNTEAFF,NA,TRBJ1-1,TRBV5-1,TRBD1
TGTGCCAGCAGCACCTTGACGTATTATAGCAATCAGCCCCAGCATTTT,CASSTLTYYSNQPQHF,NA,TRBJ1-5,TRBV21-1,NA
TGTGCCAGCAGTTCCGACAGGGGCCCCCTCTTC,CASSSDRGPLF,NA,TRBJ2-7,TRBV28,TRBD1
TGCAGCGTTGAAGTAGTTAAGTCCGGGACTAGCACAGATACGCAGTATTTT,CSVEVVKSGTSTDTQYF,NA,TRBJ2-3,TRBV29-1,NA
TGTGCCAGCAGGGGTAGCTCCTACAATGAGCAGTTCTTC,CASRGSSYNEQFF,once,TRBJ2-1,TRBV27,NA
TGTGCCAGTAGTGTAAGGACAGGGGGAGAGACCCAGTACTTC,CASSVRTGGETQYF,NA,TRBJ2-5,TRBV19,TRBD1
TGTGCCAGTTTACAGGGAAGGGGCTACACCTTC,CASLQGRGYTF,once,TRBJ1-2,TRBV19,NA
TGTGCCAGCTCACCCCCGGGACTGGTGGTTGAGCAGTACTTC,CASSPPGLVVEQYF,NA,TRBJ2-7,TRBV18,NA
TGTGCCTGGAGTGTCAGCGGAACCTACAATGAGCAGTTCTTC,CAWSVSGTYNEQFF,NA,TRBJ2-1,TRBV30,NA
TGTGCCATCAGAACAGATAGCAATCAGCCCCAGCATTTT,CAIRTDSNQPQHF,NA,TRBJ1-5,TRBV10-3,NA